These 32 T cell receptor beta chains share one sample of origin, sequenced in a study of tumor and adjacent non-tumor tissue in lung cancer. A modified ARM-PCR protocol with three rounds of nested PCR amplified TCRbeta. TCRdb re-analysed the multiplex PCR reads in MiXCR, keeping a single row per CDR3 protein. The sample consists of 200,000 or so distinct CDR3 sequences, 60% to 85% of them appearing once. No cell sorting was done before RNA was extracted from the tissue. Material: lung tumor tissue. The receptors were gathered from a man between 60 and 75 years old with non-small cell lung cancer.

About this clonotype: A much more abundant neighbour one base away suggests this may be a read error. V gene TRBV20-1 combines with J gene TRBJ2-1; a possible D gene is TRBD1 (5 bases). Germline CDR1 DFQATT, CDR2 SNEGSKA (reference sequence). This CDR3 comprises 13 residues. This CDR3 is CSAPLPGINDQFF. DNA for the CDR3: TGCAGTGCCCCCCTACCAGGGATCAATGATCAGTTCTTC.

V usage is TRBV4-2 and J usage is TRBJ2-5; D gene ambiguous. Trimming removed 2 bases from V and 7 bases from J, with 11 bases in between. CDR3 size: 13 residues. Germline lookup yields CDR1 LGHNA and CDR2 YNFKEQ. Written as DNA, the CDR3 is TGTGCCAGCAGCCAAACCTCCGTAGGGACCCAGTACTTC. Protein product: CASSQTSVGTQYF.

This clonotype was seen only once. This sequence joins TRBV6-1 and TRBJ2-6; 11 bases map to TRBD1. Germline CDR1 reads MNHNS; CDR2 reads SASEGT. The CDR3 totals 15 residues. Unmatched junction bases numbered 5, after V lost 7 bases and J lost 6 bases. CDR3 nucleotides: TGTGCCAGCATCGGACAGGGGGCTGTGGCCAACGTCCTGACTTTC. Its protein product is CASIGQGAVANVLTF.

In regard to this clonotype: As the CDR3 is not closed by the conserved phenylalanine or tryptophan, this likely results from a read error. V and J are TRBV4-1 and TRBJ2-7; D is possibly TRBD1 (6 bases). Looked up from germline, CDR1 is MGHRA and CDR2 is YSYEKL. The CDR3 consists of 14 residues. The CDR3 sequence: CASSQGDISYEQYL. CDR3 nucleotide sequence: TGCGCCAGCAGTCAAGGGGACATTTCCTACGAGCAGTACTTA.

A word on this clonotype: The junction departs from the called germline gene at one end, perhaps through a read error. V and J are TRBV7-9 and TRBJ2-4, with D possibly matching TRBD2 (5 bases). Germline CDR1 and CDR2: SEHNR and FQNEAQ (reference sequence). This CDR3 comprises 15 residues. In DNA form, the CDR3 reads TGTGCTAGCAGCTTCGGGGATATAGCCAAAAACATTCAGTACTTC. Translation gives CASSFGDIAKNIQYF.

As to this clonotype: The junction differs from germline at one of its ends, possibly a read error. The V and J genes are TRBV20-1 and TRBJ2-5, with 7 bases aligning to TRBD2. The CDR3 contains 14 residues. Looked up from germline, CDR1 is DFQATT and CDR2 is SNEGSKA (reference sequence). The DNA for the CDR3 is TGCAGTTCTAGAGCGGGGAGGCACCAAGAGACCCAGTACTTC. It is translated as CSSRAGRHQETQYF.

This clonotype has ten or more counts. The V call is TRBV12-3 or TRBV12-4, the J call TRBJ1-5; possible D gene TRBD1, 6 bases. The ends were cut back, 5 bases at V and 9 bases at J, with 17 bases in the middle. This CDR3 region has 14 residues. CDR3 coding DNA: TGTGCCAGCAGTACCCGAGGGGGTCTAGGGCCCCAGCATTTT. It encodes CASSTRGGLGPQHF.

V and J are TRBV20-1 and TRBJ2-1, with 10 bases lining up with TRBD2. The J call may be in error: the DNA end matches TRBJ2-7 better. The CDR3 consists of 14 residues. CDR1 and CDR2 from the germline V gene are DFQATT and SNEGSKA (reference sequence). This chain's CDR3 is CRASAGGIYNEQYF. In nucleotides, the CDR3 is TGCAGAGCCTCAGCGGGAGGGATTTACAATGAGCAGTACTTC.

V and J are TRBV6-5 and TRBJ2-1; 10 nucleotides match TRBD2. This CDR3 comprises 14 residues. In germline, CDR1 is MNHEY, CDR2 SVGAGI. CDR3 in DNA: TGTATCAGCAGACTAGCGGGTGGGAGGCATGAGCAGTTCTTC. Translation gives CISRLAGGRHEQFF.

In regard to this clonotype: Compared with germline, one end of the junction differs, possibly owing to a read error. The chain has TRBV11-3 and TRBJ1-2, with D hard to call. CDR1 and CDR2 (germline): SGHNT, YENEEA. This CDR3 has 15 residues. The CDR3: CARSSNSPKGTGYTF. In DNA, the CDR3 is TGTGCCAGGAGCTCCAACAGCCCCAAGGGTACTGGCTACACCTTC.

At least ten counts were recorded for this clonotype. The chain joins TRBV6-5 to TRBJ1-4; D unresolved. V was shortened by 2 bases and J by 5 bases, with 12 bases between the two germline ends. The V gene's germline CDR1 is MNHEY and CDR2 SVGAGI. CDR3 length: 15 residues. CDR3 DNA sequence: TGTGCCAGCAGTTACACAACCGGGCCAAATGAAAAACTGTTTTTT. This sequence encodes CASSYTTGPNEKLFF.

Details on this clonotype: A clone one base away is much larger, so this may be a read error. V gene TRBV6-6 combines with J gene TRBJ1-6; 7 bases align to TRBD1. J gave up 6 bases and V 9 bases, and 11 bases lay outside the gene matches. CDR1 MNHNY and CDR2 SVGAGI come from the germline V gene (reference sequence). This CDR3 comprises 15 residues. CDR3 coding DNA: TGTGCCAGGAGCACAACCGGGACAGTTAATTCACCCCTCCACTTT. Translating gives CARSTTGTVNSPLHF.

The chain couples TRBV4-2 to TRBJ2-7, with TRBD2 matching over 8 bases. CDR3 size: 15 residues. V shed 8 bases and J 8 bases; nucleotides not matched to a gene: 17. The germline V gene has CDR1 LGHNA and CDR2 YNFKEQ. CDR3 sequence: CASGPDSSGLVQQYF. The CDR3 nucleotides are TGTGCCAGCGGCCCGGACAGCTCGGGACTAGTCCAGCAGTACTTC.

On this clonotype itself: Lacking the conserved final phenylalanine or tryptophan, this CDR3 likely reflects a read error. The V call is TRBV7-2, the J call TRBJ1-2; possibly TRBD1 for D (6 bases). The CDR3 length is 15 residues. Between the trimmed V and J ends, which lost 0 bases and 7 bases, there was a span of 15 bases. Germline lookup yields CDR1 SGHTA and CDR2 FQGNSA. DNA for the CDR3: TGTGCCAGCAGCTTAGCATTCGGGGGCGGGTCTGGCTACACCCTC. Its translation is CASSLAFGGGSGYTL.

This clonotype was detected a few times. A much larger clone is a single base away; this may be a read error. The chain is built from TRBV6-1 and TRBJ1-5; D uncertain. This CDR3 is built from 13 residues. Deletions cut 7 bases from V and 7 bases from J, with 14 bases between. Germline CDR1 reads MNHNS; CDR2 reads SASEGT. The CDR3 is CASMIDVVQPQHF. CDR3 bases: TGTGCCAGCATGATTGACGTGGTCCAGCCCCAGCATTTT.

The chain couples TRBV20-1 to TRBJ2-7; TRBD2 agrees at 7 bases. J gave up 5 bases and V 5 bases, and 21 bases lay outside the gene matches. The CDR3 is made up of 17 amino acids. Germline values: CDR1 DFQATT, CDR2 SNEGSKA (reference sequence). The CDR3 coding sequence is TGCAGTGCTTCGATACCCTCCCCATACGGGAGGCGGAACGAGCAGTACTTC. This encodes CSASIPSPYGRRNEQYF.

The CDR3 sequence: CASCVLYSSYEQYF. The DNA of the CDR3 is TGTGCCAGCTGCGTACTGTACAGCTCCTACGAGCAGTACTTC. V gene TRBV11-2 combines with J gene TRBJ2-7; D call uncertain. The CDR3 has 14 residues. The germline V and J ends were trimmed by 8 bases and 0 bases, with 14 bases remaining between them. In germline, CDR1 is SGHAT, CDR2 FQNNGV.

The sample holds a few counts of this clonotype. This may be a read error, as it is one base from a much larger clone. The CDR3 sequence: CTVEGQGVRGTEAFF. Written as DNA, the CDR3 is TGCACCGTTGAGGGACAGGGGGTAAGGGGAACTGAAGCTTTCTTT. This sequence joins TRBV29-1 and TRBJ1-1; 11 positions agree with TRBD1. The CDR3 contains 15 residues. The germline V gene has CDR1 SQVTM and CDR2 ANQGSEA.

Points on this clonotype: The CDR3 carries no conserved terminal phenylalanine or tryptophan, so it likely arises from a read error. The chain is built from TRBV12-3 or TRBV12-4 and TRBJ1-1, with TRBD1 matching over 10 bases. This CDR3 has 17 residues. The V segment lost 6 bases and the J segment 11 bases; nucleotides outside the gene matches: 21. CDR3 region: CASSITTTGGMNIEAFY. For the CDR3, the DNA is TGTGCCAGCAGCATAACTACGACAGGGGGCATGAACATTGAGGCTTTCTAT.

Concerning this clonotype itself: The junction departs from germline at one end; a sequencing error may be responsible. V and J are TRBV5-4 and TRBJ1-1; D unclear. Germline V gene data show CDR1 as SGHNT and CDR2 as YYREEE (reference sequence). CDR3 size: 13 residues. The CDR3: CANSSPMNTEAFF. CDR3 DNA sequence: TGTGCCAACAGCTCCCCGATGAACACCGAAGCTTTCTTT.

About this clonotype: One junction end disagrees with the germline gene, perhaps due to a read error. The chain combines TRBV5-4 with TRBJ1-6; 12 positions match TRBD1. Germline values: CDR1 SGHNT, CDR2 YYREEE (reference sequence). CDR3 length: 16 residues. The CDR3 sequence: CASSPGQGANNSPFHF. The CDR3 bases are TGTGCCAGCAGCCCGGGACAGGGGGCGAATAATTCACCCTTCCACTTC. Full variable domain (remainder filled in from reference TRBV5-4 and TRBJ1-6): ETGVTQSPTHLIKTRGQQVTLRCSSQSGHNTVSWYQQALGQGPQFIFQYYREEENGRGNFPPRFSGLQFPNYSSELNVNALELDDSALYLCASSPGQGANNSPFHFGNGTRLTVT.

Of note for this clonotype: A read error is likely, as this CDR3 ends without the conserved phenylalanine or tryptophan. It is unclear where the CDR3 begins or ends on the DNA, so no DNA is shown, and the CDR3 is as TCRdb lists it. The V call is TRBV20-1, the J call TRBJ2-1; the table's D gene call, TRBD1, was not cross checked with the DNA. The CDR3 length is 11 residues, termini included. Germline V gene lookup returns CDR1 DFQATT and CDR2 SNEGSKA (reference sequence). The CDR3 sequence is CCPPRDGGQGV.

About this clonotype itself: Without the conserved terminal phenylalanine or tryptophan, this CDR3 likely stems from a read error. This chain connects TRBV20-1 to TRBJ2-1; 9 nucleotides match TRBD2. Germline V gives CDR1 DFQATT, CDR2 SNEGSKA (reference sequence). The CDR3 loop spans 15 amino acids. CDR3 sequence: CCAKGLATVHNEQFY. CDR3 coding DNA: TGCTGTGCAAAGGGACTAGCTACGGTCCACAATGAGCAGTTCTAC.

Note on this clonotype: A much more abundant neighbour one base away suggests this may be a read error. V gene TRBV12-3 or TRBV12-4 combines with J gene TRBJ2-3; D is perhaps TRBD1 (5 bases). This CDR3 region has 13 residues. V lost 6 bases and J lost 3, with 10 bases in between. The CDR3, as DNA: TGTGCCAGCAGCTCAGGGATTACAGATACGCAGTATTTT. It is translated as CASSSGITDTQYF.

Remarks on this clonotype: One end of the junction does not line up with germline, which may come from a read error. The chain couples TRBV10-2 to TRBJ1-1, with 9 nucleotides matching TRBD1. The CDR3 runs 14 residues. Per germline, CDR1 WSHSY and CDR2 SAAADI. CDR3 nucleotides: TGCGCCAGTAGTGAGGGGACAGGGTTCACTGAAGCTTTCTTT. Its protein product is CASSEGTGFTEAFF.

This sequence joins TRBV5-4 and TRBJ2-3; possibly TRBD2 for D (6 bases). Trimming left V 5 bases short and J 2 bases short, with 18 bases between. Per the germline V gene, CDR1 is SGHNT and CDR2 is YYREEE (reference sequence). CDR3 length equals 16 residues. CDR3 sequence reads: CASSPSLGLYTDTQYF. The CDR3 region has the DNA TGTGCCAGCAGTCCTTCACTGGGACTCTACACAGATACGCAGTATTTT. Using reference TRBV5-4 and TRBJ2-3 for the parts outside the CDR3, the full variable domain is ETGVTQSPTHLIKTRGQQVTLRCSSQSGHNTVSWYQQALGQGPQFIFQYYREEENGRGNFPPRFSGLQFPNYSSELNVNALELDDSALYLCASSPSLGLYTDTQYFGPGTRLTVL.

The J gene is TRBJ1-6, the V gene TRBV28, with D perhaps TRBD1 (5 bases). Germline lookup yields CDR1 MDHEN and CDR2 SYDVKM. The V and J ends lost 8 bases and 10 bases respectively, with 15 bases between them. This CDR3 comprises 13 residues. For the CDR3, the DNA is TGTGCCAGCCTCGACCGGACAAGCTCACCCCTCCACTTT. Translated: CASLDRTSSPLHF. Complete variable domain (other parts from reference TRBV28 and TRBJ1-6): DVKVTQSSRYLVKRTGEKVFLECVQDMDHENMFWYRQDPGLGLRLIYFSYDVKMKEKGDIPEGYSVSREKKERFSLILESASTNQTSMYLCASLDRTSSPLHFGNGTRLTVT.

This clonotype was observed once. The chain combines TRBV9 with TRBJ2-2; 8 bases match TRBD2. This CDR3 has 19 amino acids. V lost 4 bases and J lost 0; bases outside the gene matches: 14. Per germline, CDR1 SGDLS and CDR2 YYNGEE. Here the CDR3 reads CASSTPVWTSWANTGELFF. Here the CDR3 DNA reads TGTGCCAGCAGCACCCCAGTTTGGACTAGCTGGGCGAACACCGGGGAGCTGTTTTTT.

A note on this clonotype: Compared with germline, one end of the junction differs, possibly owing to a read error. This chain connects TRBV5-1 to TRBJ2-1, with D possibly matching TRBD1 (6 bases). Germline assignment: CDR1 SGHRS and CDR2 YFSETQ. This CDR3 contains 14 residues. The CDR3 region is CASSLGQIYNEQFF. The CDR3 coding sequence is TGTGCCAGCAGCTTAGGACAGATCTACAATGAGCAGTTCTTC.

As for this clonotype: One junction end does not reproduce the germline sequence, and a read error may be involved. The rearrangement joins TRBV6-5 to TRBJ2-1; 10 positions agree with TRBD2. The length of the CDR3 is 16 residues. Germline V lookup: CDR1 MNHEY, CDR2 SVGAGI. The CDR3 coding sequence is TGTGCAAGCAGTTTGAGCGGGGGGGGTATGGGCAATGAGCAGTTCTTC. Protein product: CASSLSGGGMGNEQFF.

In regard to this clonotype: This CDR3 fails to terminate in the conserved phenylalanine or tryptophan, so it likely reflects a read error. V is TRBV6-1 and J is TRBJ1-2; D is undetermined. V shed 1 base and J shed 8 bases, with 14 bases lying between them. CDR3 size: 14 residues. Germline CDR1 reads MNHNS; CDR2 reads SASEGT. The CDR3 sequence is CASSEGASQRGYTI. CDR3 DNA sequence: TGTGCCAGCAGTGAAGGGGCATCACAAAGGGGCTACACCATC.

This clonotype was seen a few times. This sequence joins TRBV28 and TRBJ2-5; no clear D. The germline gives CDR1 MDHEN, CDR2 SYDVKM. The CDR3 is 14 residues long. V was pared by 4 bases and J by 5 bases, with 14 bases between. CDR3 sequence: CASSSSTRQETQYF. DNA for the CDR3: TGTGCCAGCAGTTCGTCGACGAGGCAGGAGACCCAGTACTTC.